One and the same sample provided the 2 T cell receptor beta chains below, sequenced in a study of blood T cell repertoires in COVID-19 (dated by TCRdb to 2018 to 2021). Receptor libraries were prepared by the immunoSEQ multiplex PCR assay. TCRdb obtained this table from immuneACCESS and retained in-frame rearrangements with V and J assigned. These tables miss some clones; where compared with another copy, unresolved V genes account for less than half of the shortfall, and the remainder is unexplained. The sample contains roughly 410,000 clones, 89% of them found a single time. The ten most abundant clones make up approximately 1.5% of the sample. Sequencing used peripheral blood. These receptors came from a woman in her thirties or forties with COVID-19, enrolled during active disease.

The chain uses TRBV7-2 and TRBJ2-7; D may be TRBD1 (6 bases). CDR1 SGHTA and CDR2 FQGNSA come from the germline V gene. V lost 4 bases, J lost 5 bases, and 9 bases lay in between. This CDR3 spans 12 amino acids. The CDR3 is CASSSQGDEQYF. In DNA, the CDR3 is TGTGCCAGCAGCTCACAGGGAGACGAGCAGTACTTC.

This sequence joins TRBV10-3 and TRBJ1-2, with no clear D. The ends were cut back, 7 bases at V and 5 bases at J, with 14 bases in the middle. Per the germline V gene, CDR1 is ENHRY and CDR2 is SYGVKD. The CDR3 is 13 amino acids. The CDR3 sequence: CAIKGDLGYGYTF. In DNA, the CDR3 is TGTGCCATCAAGGGAGATCTCGGGTATGGCTACACCTTC.